This T cell receptor (beta chain) is from a study of OX40 agonist ivuxolimab in advanced cancers. Looking at the study overall: The study gave patients intravenous ivuxolimab at 0.01 to 10 mg/kg every 2 weeks. Each dose-escalation patient presented with hepatocellular carcinoma, melanoma, renal cell or head and neck cancer. Three patients, one with hepatocellular carcinoma and two with cutaneous melanoma, achieved partial responses.

Findings and limits, study-wide: Clonal expansion in partial responders at 0.1-3.0 mg/kg ranked among the lowest.

This table comes from immunoSEQ multiplex PCR, and its TCRdb copy is limited to in-frame clones, with some not included. The table has about 77,000 clones, 80% to 90% seen once. Concerning this clone itself: Its antigen is as yet unknown.

CDR3 length: 14 amino acids. Trimming removed 2 bases from V and 2 bases from J, with 7 bases in between. Germline values: CDR1 MNHNS, CDR2 SASEGT. Sequenced here: CD4+ or CD8+ T cells sorted from blood, sampled in a trial of the OX40 agonist ivuxolimab. The rearrangement joins TRBV6-1 to TRBJ1-3, with D uncertain. This TCR was recovered from an adult with an advanced solid tumor such as melanoma, head and neck, liver or kidney cancer. The CDR3 sequence is CASSERMAGNTIYF. The CDR3 region has the DNA TGTGCCAGCAGTGAACGGATGGCTGGAAACACCATATATTTT.